This T cell receptor (beta chain) appears in the sequencing data of a study of blood T cells in healthy people across ages. The study's findings and limits: Estimates of diversity drawn from one million T cells were considered underestimates.

The CDR3 is 13 amino acids. Germline loops: CDR1 DFQATT, CDR2 SNEGSKA (reference sequence). V was clipped by 2 bases and J by 9 bases, with 14 bases between them. Primed by a sample-barcoded 5' primer and a J-beta primer mix, a second PCR proceeded for about 6 to 11 cycles. Via MiXCR, TCRdb re-called the 5' RACE reads, giving one row per CDR3 protein. The table has some 1.8 million distinct CDR3 sequences, more than 35% seen once. This clonotype was found a few times. Its antigen is unknown. Source material: blood. The chain recombines TRBV20-1 with TRBJ2-1, with a weak D call TRBD1 (5 bases). This TCR derives from a human donor in good health. The DNA of the CDR3 is TGCAGTGCTAGAAAGGGGCTTCAGCGTGAGCAGTTCTTC. It is translated as CSARKGLQREQFF.